These T cell receptor beta chains were read from a single sample in a study of tumor-infiltrating lymphocytes in primary liver carcinoma. Via MiXCR, TCRdb re-called the multiplex PCR reads, giving one row per CDR3 protein. The sample holds about 99,000 distinct CDR3 sequences, more than 60% seen once. The sequenced material came from liver tumor tissue from sampling region 5. These TCRs come from an older woman with primary liver carcinoma and hepatitis B virus infection. Both conserved end residues are part of each CDR3.

j_call v_call cdr3_aa
TRBJ2-5 TRBV10-3 CAISRTGSPETQYF
TRBJ2-5 TRBV18 CASSPRTSGHQETQYF
TRBJ2-3 TRBV11-2 CVSNLASGVDTQYF
TRBJ2-6 TRBV29-1 CSVPFVSGANVLTF
TRBJ2-1 TRBV11-1 CSSSQTASQLGNEQFF
TRBJ2-7 TRBV4-2 CASSQRTSGLCYEQYF
TRBJ2-4 TRBV6-4 CASSETGGDSKNIQYF
TRBJ2-3 TRBV4-2 CASSQDARQGTDTQYF
TRBJ1-1 TRBV5-4 CASSPRTGNTEALF
TRBJ2-7 TRBV28 CASPTGLAGDSYEQYF
TRBJ2-3 TRBV20-1 CSLGWPDQNPTDTQYF
TRBJ2-1 TRBV18 CARSPRTDYNEQFF
TRBJ2-7 TRBV28 CATAGSPHYEQYF
TRBJ2-1 TRBV30 CAWMPSGRREQFF
TRBJ2-1 TRBV11-3 CASSSQSSYNEHFF
TRBJ2-1 TRBV7-8 CASTVEATGGTSYNEQFF
TRBJ2-7 TRBV30 CAWSPLGASSSYEQYF
TRBJ2-1 TRBV5-1 CASCQTRPGDYNEQFF
TRBJ2-1 TRBV28 CASSRLRTSYNEQFF
TRBJ2-2 TRBV29-1 CSVGASLNTGELFF
TRBJ2-7 TRBV25-1 CASIMAGPSYEQYF
TRBJ1-6 TRBV12-3/TRBV12-4 CASNKGQGNSPLHF
TRBJ2-4 TRBV29-1 CSAQGWAKNIQYF
TRBJ1-5 TRBV11-2 CTSSATPWAGDNQPQHF
TRBJ2-1 TRBV7-3 CASSHQAGGYSYNEQFF
TRBJ1-6 TRBV20-1 CSAAPTGGSNSPLHF
TRBJ2-3 TRBV11-2 CDSSHGSGSLSDMQYF
TRBJ1-1 TRBV11-2 CASSPLQHGHIRFWGYEAFF
TRBJ2-3 TRBV2 CASMRDGTENTQYF
TRBJ2-1 TRBV28 CASRRAGTSGRNEQFF
TRBJ2-1 TRBV3-1 CASSRLRAGNEQFF
TRBJ2-2 TRBV20-1 CSARGQGGNTGELFF
TRBJ1-2 TRBV29-1 CSVGDGPGAGGYTF
TRBJ2-5 TRBV2 CASAGLAGRLPHF
TRBJ2-7 TRBV29-1 CSVDSTGGPYEQYF
TRBJ2-1 TRBV11-1 CASRFSTDNEQFF
TRBJ2-5 TRBV4-1 CASSQDIGQAGTQYF
TRBJ1-1 TRBV6-2/TRBV6-3 CASGGQAEALF
TRBJ1-5 TRBV7-2 CASTPRGSLNQPQHF
TRBJ2-3 TRBV29-1 CSALPRGHVDTQYF
TRBJ1-2 TRBV6-6 CTSSSGYYNYGYTF
TRBJ2-2 TRBV29-1 CSARTENTGELFF
TRBJ1-5 TRBV6-1 CASSERGHFSNRPQHF
TRBJ1-2 TRBV6-5 CASSYDGTGYGYTF
TRBJ1-1 TRBV4-2 CASSQDVWCICTEAFF
TRBJ2-2 TRBV30 CAWTGNTGELSF
TRBJ1-1 TRBV6-4 CASSDSDLTGLNTEAFF
TRBJ1-1 TRBV28 CANSLSPGQQAFF
TRBJ2-1 TRBV7-8 CAISRRTCAGSEQFF
TRBJ2-1 TRBV11-1 CASSEVRTGREQFF
TRBJ2-7 TRBV20-1 CSAQSQQGQATYEQYF
TRBJ1-1 TRBV28 CASRTQGAPNTEAFF